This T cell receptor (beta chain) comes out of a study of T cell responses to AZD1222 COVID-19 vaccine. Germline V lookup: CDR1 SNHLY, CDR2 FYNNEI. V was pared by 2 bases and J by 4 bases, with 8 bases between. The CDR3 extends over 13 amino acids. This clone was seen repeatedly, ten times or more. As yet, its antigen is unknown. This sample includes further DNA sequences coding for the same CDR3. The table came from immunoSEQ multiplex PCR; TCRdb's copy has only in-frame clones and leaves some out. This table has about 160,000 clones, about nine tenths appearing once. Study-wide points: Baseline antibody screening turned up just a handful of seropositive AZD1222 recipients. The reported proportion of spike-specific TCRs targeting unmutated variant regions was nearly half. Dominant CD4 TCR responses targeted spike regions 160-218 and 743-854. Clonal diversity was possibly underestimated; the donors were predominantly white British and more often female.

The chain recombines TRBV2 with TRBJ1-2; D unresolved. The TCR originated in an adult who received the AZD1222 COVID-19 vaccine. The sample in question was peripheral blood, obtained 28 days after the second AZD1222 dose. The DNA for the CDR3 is TGTGCCAGCAGTGAAACGGGCAGCTATGGCTACACCTTC. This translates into CASSETGSYGYTF.